These T cell receptor beta chains were read from a single sample in a study of monozygotic twins with cystic fibrosis. Using immunoSEQ multiplex PCR, the repertoire was profiled, and TCRdb retains in-frame clones only, with some absent. The sample holds 30,000 to 45,000 clones, over 75% seen once. Sequencing used blood. The origin of the receptors is a girl aged 2 to 10 with cystic fibrosis. Both conserved end residues are part of each CDR3. D genes are given only for firm matches. Some rows have no size entry. The others give once, few or many, or a class for an expanded clone.

v_call: TRBV6-1; d_call: .; clone_size: .; j_call: TRBJ1-1; cdr3_aa: CASIGGGYSEAFF; cdr3_nt: TGTGCCAGCATAGGGGGGGGCTATTCGGAAGCTTTCTTT
v_call: TRBV27; d_call: TRBD1; clone_size: .; j_call: TRBJ1-2; cdr3_aa: CASSLERGQGALNYGYTF; cdr3_nt: TGTGCCAGCAGTTTGGAAAGAGGACAGGGGGCACTCAACTATGGCTACACCTTC
v_call: TRBV5-1; d_call: .; clone_size: .; j_call: TRBJ2-5; cdr3_aa: CASSFGEAGAGETQYF; cdr3_nt: TGCGCCAGCAGCTTTGGGGAGGCAGGGGCAGGAGAGACCCAGTACTTC
v_call: TRBV11-2; d_call: .; clone_size: .; j_call: TRBJ2-3; cdr3_aa: CASSLVATTTDTQYF; cdr3_nt: TGTGCCAGCAGCTTAGTTGCGACCACGACAGATACGCAGTATTTT
v_call: TRBV9; d_call: .; clone_size: .; j_call: TRBJ1-1; cdr3_aa: CASSFRDGLTEAFF; cdr3_nt: TGTGCCAGCAGCTTCAGAGACGGACTCACTGAAGCTTTCTTT
v_call: TRBV5-1; d_call: .; clone_size: .; j_call: TRBJ2-2; cdr3_aa: CASSSTAGHTGELFF; cdr3_nt: TGCGCCAGCAGCTCGACCGCCGGACACACCGGGGAGCTGTTTTTT
v_call: TRBV30; d_call: TRBD1; clone_size: .; j_call: TRBJ1-1; cdr3_aa: CAWRQGVWTEAFF; cdr3_nt: TGTGCCTGGAGGCAGGGGGTTTGGACTGAAGCTTTCTTT
v_call: TRBV2; d_call: TRBD1; clone_size: .; j_call: TRBJ1-5; cdr3_aa: CASSVTGMSNQPQHF; cdr3_nt: TGTGCCAGCAGTGTGACAGGGATGAGCAATCAGCCCCAGCATTTT
v_call: TRBV5-1; d_call: .; clone_size: .; j_call: TRBJ1-1; cdr3_aa: CASSLEGTAPPRNTEAFF; cdr3_nt: TGCGCCAGCAGCTTGGAGGGGACGGCACCGCCTAGGAACACTGAAGCTTTCTTT
v_call: TRBV19; d_call: .; clone_size: .; j_call: TRBJ1-4; cdr3_aa: CASSRGELGNEKLFF; cdr3_nt: TGTGCCAGTAGTCGGGGAGAGTTGGGTAATGAAAAACTGTTTTTT
v_call: TRBV7-2; d_call: TRBD2; clone_size: .; j_call: TRBJ2-7; cdr3_aa: CASSPSGGKRGEQYF; cdr3_nt: TGTGCCAGCAGCCCTAGCGGGGGAAAGCGAGGGGAGCAGTACTTC
v_call: TRBV18; d_call: TRBD1; clone_size: .; j_call: TRBJ1-1; cdr3_aa: CASSLTGGVTEAFF; cdr3_nt: TGTGCCAGCTCCCTAACAGGGGGAGTCACTGAAGCTTTCTTT
v_call: TRBV5-1; d_call: TRBD2; clone_size: .; j_call: TRBJ2-7; cdr3_aa: CASSLAVGTSYEQYF; cdr3_nt: TGCGCCAGCAGCTTGGCCGTAGGGACTAGCTACGAGCAGTACTTC
v_call: TRBV2; d_call: .; clone_size: .; j_call: TRBJ1-5; cdr3_aa: CASSPNSNQPQHF; cdr3_nt: TGTGCCAGCAGCCCAAATAGCAATCAGCCCCAGCATTTT
v_call: TRBV4-1; d_call: .; clone_size: .; j_call: TRBJ1-1; cdr3_aa: CASSQDSGPRAFF; cdr3_nt: TGCGCCAGCAGCCAAGATTCGGGTCCGAGGGCTTTCTTT
v_call: TRBV5-1; d_call: .; clone_size: once; j_call: TRBJ2-7; cdr3_aa: CASSLRGERLEQYF; cdr3_nt: TGCGCCAGCAGCTTGAGGGGGGAAAGACTCGAGCAGTACTTC
v_call: TRBV19; d_call: .; clone_size: .; j_call: TRBJ1-1; cdr3_aa: CASSIKAVNTEAFF; cdr3_nt: TGTGCCAGTAGTATAAAAGCGGTTAACACTGAAGCTTTCTTT
v_call: TRBV7-9; d_call: .; clone_size: once; j_call: TRBJ1-2; cdr3_aa: CASSFPLTGYGYTF; cdr3_nt: TGTGCCAGCAGCTTTCCCCTAACGGGCTATGGCTACACCTTC
v_call: TRBV21-1; d_call: .; clone_size: .; j_call: TRBJ2-5; cdr3_aa: CASSNAPISETQYF; cdr3_nt: TGTGCCAGCAGCAACGCGCCGATCTCTGAGACCCAGTACTTC
v_call: TRBV14; d_call: .; clone_size: .; j_call: TRBJ1-2; cdr3_aa: CASSQGSLNLYGYTF; cdr3_nt: TGTGCCAGCAGCCAAGGCAGCCTGAACCTCTATGGCTACACCTTC
v_call: TRBV5-1; d_call: .; clone_size: .; j_call: TRBJ1-3; cdr3_aa: CASTHQNTIYF; cdr3_nt: TGCGCCAGCACCCATCAAAACACCATATATTTT
v_call: TRBV10-3; d_call: TRBD2; clone_size: .; j_call: TRBJ2-7; cdr3_aa: CAISESGSGAPYEQYF; cdr3_nt: TGTGCCATCAGTGAGTCAGGGAGCGGGGCGCCCTACGAGCAGTACTTC
v_call: TRBV4-1; d_call: TRBD1; clone_size: .; j_call: TRBJ2-7; cdr3_aa: CASSLHGTGAYEQYF; cdr3_nt: TGCGCCAGCAGCCTACACGGGACAGGGGCCTACGAGCAGTACTTC
v_call: TRBV7-9; d_call: .; clone_size: .; j_call: TRBJ2-3; cdr3_aa: CASSLVGVRTDTQYF; cdr3_nt: TGTGCCAGCAGCTTAGTGGGCGTACGCACAGATACGCAGTATTTT
v_call: TRBV4-1; d_call: .; clone_size: .; j_call: TRBJ2-5; cdr3_aa: CASSQEGGETQYF; cdr3_nt: TGCGCCAGCAGCCAAGAGGGGGGAGAGACCCAGTACTTC
v_call: TRBV5-1; d_call: .; clone_size: .; j_call: TRBJ2-3; cdr3_aa: CASSLEDGSTDTQYF; cdr3_nt: TGCGCCAGCAGCTTGGAAGACGGAAGCACAGATACGCAGTATTTT
v_call: TRBV6-1; d_call: .; clone_size: .; j_call: TRBJ2-7; cdr3_aa: CASTIRVGDEQYF; cdr3_nt: TGTGCCAGCACTATAAGGGTGGGCGACGAGCAGTACTTC
v_call: TRBV7-2; d_call: TRBD1; clone_size: once; j_call: TRBJ1-4; cdr3_aa: CASSLDRGREKLFF; cdr3_nt: TGTGCCAGCAGCTTAGACAGGGGTCGTGAAAAACTGTTTTTT
v_call: TRBV27; d_call: .; clone_size: .; j_call: TRBJ2-7; cdr3_aa: CASSPYPTHLTGYEQYF; cdr3_nt: TGTGCCAGCAGCCCTTACCCGACACACCTTACGGGCTACGAGCAGTACTTC
v_call: TRBV7-7; d_call: TRBD1; clone_size: .; j_call: TRBJ2-2; cdr3_aa: CASSSTGLGELFF; cdr3_nt: TGTGCCAGCAGCTCGACAGGGCTCGGGGAGCTGTTTTTT
v_call: TRBV5-8; d_call: TRBD2; clone_size: .; j_call: TRBJ2-5; cdr3_aa: CASSSTGLAGALKETQYF; cdr3_nt: TGTGCCAGCAGCTCGACGGGACTAGCGGGGGCCTTGAAAGAGACCCAGTACTTC
v_call: TRBV9; d_call: .; clone_size: .; j_call: TRBJ2-5; cdr3_aa: CASSGHGGRETQYF; cdr3_nt: TGTGCCAGCAGCGGTCACGGGGGAAGGGAGACCCAGTACTTC
v_call: TRBV2; d_call: TRBD1; clone_size: .; j_call: TRBJ1-4; cdr3_aa: CASSEPQGVNEKLFF; cdr3_nt: TGTGCCAGCAGTGAACCCCAGGGGGTGAATGAAAAACTGTTTTTT
v_call: TRBV25-1; d_call: .; clone_size: .; j_call: TRBJ2-5; cdr3_aa: CASSEYISGVGRQETQYF; cdr3_nt: TGTGCCAGCAGTGAATATATATCCGGGGTGGGGAGACAAGAGACCCAGTACTTC
v_call: TRBV2; d_call: TRBD2; clone_size: once; j_call: TRBJ2-2; cdr3_aa: CASSLRLAIDTGELFF; cdr3_nt: TGTGCCAGCAGTTTACGACTAGCGATCGACACCGGGGAGCTGTTTTTT
v_call: TRBV25-1; d_call: .; clone_size: .; j_call: TRBJ1-6; cdr3_aa: CASSEQWLGSPLHF; cdr3_nt: TGTGCCAGCAGTGAACAGTGGTTGGGTTCACCCCTCCACTTT
v_call: TRBV9; d_call: TRBD1; clone_size: .; j_call: TRBJ1-1; cdr3_aa: CASSESTGGRMNTEAFF; cdr3_nt: TGTGCCAGCAGCGAGTCCACAGGGGGGAGGATGAACACTGAAGCTTTCTTT
v_call: TRBV5-1; d_call: TRBD1; clone_size: .; j_call: TRBJ1-3; cdr3_aa: CASSYGQGTGNTIYF; cdr3_nt: TGCGCCAGCAGCTACGGACAGGGCACTGGAAACACCATATATTTT
v_call: TRBV5-1; d_call: .; clone_size: .; j_call: TRBJ1-2; cdr3_aa: CASSSTSGVIGYTF; cdr3_nt: TGCGCCAGCAGTTCCACCTCGGGGGTGATCGGCTACACCTTC
v_call: TRBV25-1; d_call: TRBD1; clone_size: few; j_call: TRBJ1-4; cdr3_aa: CASSEYGRGRREKLFF; cdr3_nt: TGTGCCAGCAGTGAATATGGCAGGGGGCGCCGTGAAAAACTGTTTTTT
v_call: TRBV2; d_call: .; clone_size: .; j_call: TRBJ2-2; cdr3_aa: CASSVSPLRTGELFF; cdr3_nt: TGTGCCAGCAGTGTGTCCCCGCTGAGGACCGGGGAGCTGTTTTTT
v_call: TRBV7-6; d_call: TRBD2; clone_size: .; j_call: TRBJ2-7; cdr3_aa: CASSFLAGDYEQYF; cdr3_nt: TGTGCCAGCAGCTTCCTAGCGGGGGATTACGAGCAGTACTTC
v_call: TRBV30; d_call: .; clone_size: .; j_call: TRBJ2-3; cdr3_aa: CAWSELDTQYF; cdr3_nt: TGTGCCTGGAGTGAGTTAGATACGCAGTATTTT
v_call: TRBV4-2; d_call: .; clone_size: .; j_call: TRBJ1-3; cdr3_aa: CASSQGGAGNTIYF; cdr3_nt: TGTGCCAGCAGCCAAGGGGGGGCTGGAAACACCATATATTTT
v_call: TRBV6-5; d_call: TRBD2; clone_size: .; j_call: TRBJ2-5; cdr3_aa: CASNRAGAGETQYF; cdr3_nt: TGTGCCAGCAACCGAGCGGGGGCCGGAGAGACCCAGTACTTC
v_call: TRBV7-2; d_call: .; clone_size: .; j_call: TRBJ2-2; cdr3_aa: CASSLSRGDELFF; cdr3_nt: TGTGCCAGCAGCTTAAGCAGGGGAGACGAGCTGTTTTTT
v_call: TRBV7-2; d_call: .; clone_size: few; j_call: TRBJ1-1; cdr3_aa: CASSLGRMNTEAFF; cdr3_nt: TGTGCCAGCAGCCTGGGACGAATGAACACTGAAGCTTTCTTT
v_call: TRBV7-9; d_call: .; clone_size: .; j_call: TRBJ1-4; cdr3_aa: CASSGNNEKLFF; cdr3_nt: TGTGCCAGCAGCGGAAATAATGAAAAACTGTTTTTT
v_call: TRBV15; d_call: .; clone_size: .; j_call: TRBJ1-2; cdr3_aa: CATSIAEGYGYTF; cdr3_nt: TGTGCCACCAGCATTGCCGAGGGCTATGGCTACACCTTC
v_call: TRBV7-2; d_call: .; clone_size: .; j_call: TRBJ1-1; cdr3_aa: CASRGGIANTEAFF; cdr3_nt: TGTGCCAGCAGAGGCGGGATCGCGAACACTGAAGCTTTCTTT